The T cell receptor beta chain described here comes from a study of response to subunit inactivated influenza vaccine. The study, taken as a whole, reports: The study's authors posited that every seasonal influenza vaccination enlists few new T cells.

This clonotype was detected many times. Its specificity is not known. V dropped 8 bases and J dropped 4 bases, with 12 bases sitting between them. CDR1 and CDR2 (germline): KGHSH, LQKENI. CDR3 length: 13 residues. TCRdb passed the RT-PCR reads through MiXCR, listing each CDR3 protein once. Among under 850,000 distinct CDR3 sequences listed, around a sixth were seen once. The receptor was derived from a man aged 45-65 years who received an inactivated influenza vaccine. The source was PBMCs from blood, collected 5 days after vaccination. This rearrangement joins TRBV18 to TRBJ2-1; D possibly corresponds to TRBD1 (5 bases). CDR3 nucleotide sequence: TGTGCCAGCAGCCCTGACAGATACAATGAGCAGTTCTTC. Amino acids: CASSPDRYNEQFF.